This paragraph reports one T cell receptor beta chain. This clone was recorded once. Its antigen is not yet known. No qualities accompany the bases; no much larger clone lies one base away. The record originates from a study of blood T cell repertoires in COVID-19 (dated by TCRdb to between 2020 and 2021). For the study in its entirety: Collaborator samples came from the United States, Italy and Spain and covered acute and convalescent phases of COVID-19. The prospective study material was composed of cDNA or gDNA derived from T cells, B-cell-depleted T cells, or PBMCs. Subjects who had been exposed to COVID-19, were actively infected with it, or had recovered from it provided the deeply sampled blood TCRbeta repertoires that made up the dataset. A freely available public database, intended as a resource for researchers studying the immune response to SARS-CoV-2, is where the repertoires were released. Samples were obtained from the ongoing ImmuneRACE study (first 160 participants) and from approximately 1,200 subjects provided by 6 global collaborators. Sample metadata almost always included a de-identified subject ID, COVID-19 status, age in years and sex. HLA class I and class II types, where available, came from metadata supplied by the sample provider rather than from assay-based typing.

TCRbeta CDR3 regions were amplified from genomic DNA by means of the immunoSEQ Assay, a bias-controlled multiplex PCR. As for the authors' bioinformatics: The number of nucleated cells in each sample was estimated by amplification of reference gene primers within the assay. To quantify the absolute abundance of each unique TCRbeta CDR3 rearrangement, sequence reads were collapsed and filtered. Productive Simpson clonality was computed per sample as the square root of Simpson's diversity index over productive rearrangements. The table comes from immuneACCESS by way of TCRdb, which keeps in-frame sequences with V and J called. Part of the clones is missing from these tables; in studies checked, under half for an unresolved V gene and the rest for unknown reasons. V and J calls and clone size come straight from that table; D and trimming were deduced from the DNA. The sample yields 250,000 to 300,000 clones; 82% were counted once. Under 3.5% of the sample is held by the ten biggest clonotypes.

On the study overall, not on this receptor specifically: Clinical and demographic metadata were provided uncurated, with the amount varying by source and participant.

Between the V and J ends, shortened by 3 bases and 7 bases respectively, the junction contains 18 bases. CDR1 and CDR2, per the germline V gene, are MDHEN and SYDVKM. From the cysteine through the phenylalanine, the CDR3 covers 15 amino acids. Left in the record is the CDR3 DNA by itself, 45 bases read in frame from the first base. The collaborating institutions used their own protocols to collect whole blood in K2EDTA tubes. For TCRbeta analysis, collaborators shipped samples as frozen whole blood, isolated PBMCs, or DNA extracted from either of those sample types. The receptor's source is a woman aged 18-30 years with acute or convalescent COVID-19. Recombination connected TRBV28 to TRBJ1-2, with a weak D call of TRBD1 (5 bases match). The sample comprised peripheral blood. The CDR3 is CASSFRRQWLPGYTF. The DNA sequence follows: TGTGCCAGCAGTTTTAGGAGACAGTGGCTGCCTGGCTACACCTTC.